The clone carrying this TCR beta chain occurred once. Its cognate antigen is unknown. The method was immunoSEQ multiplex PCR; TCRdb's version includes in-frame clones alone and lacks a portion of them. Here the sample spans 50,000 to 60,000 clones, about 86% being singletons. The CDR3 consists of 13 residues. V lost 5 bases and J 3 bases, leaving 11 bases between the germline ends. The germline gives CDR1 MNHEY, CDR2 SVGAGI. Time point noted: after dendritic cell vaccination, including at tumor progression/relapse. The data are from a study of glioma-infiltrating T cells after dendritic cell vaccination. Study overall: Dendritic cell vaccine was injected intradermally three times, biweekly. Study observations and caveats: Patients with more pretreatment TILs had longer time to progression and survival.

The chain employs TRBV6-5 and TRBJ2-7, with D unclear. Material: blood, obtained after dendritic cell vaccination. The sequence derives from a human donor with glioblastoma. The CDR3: CASSPPGDYEQYF. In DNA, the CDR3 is TGTGCCAGCAGTCCTCCCGGAGACTACGAGCAGTACTTC.